A single sample gave rise to the 26 T cell receptor beta chains below, sequenced in a study of blood T cell repertoires in COVID-19. The table came from immunoSEQ multiplex PCR; TCRdb's copy has only in-frame clones and leaves some out. The repertoire consists of roughly 100,000 clones, with 80% to 90% occurring once and the leading ten covering roughly 32%. The sequencing input was peripheral blood. The source of these receptors is a woman over 75 with acute or convalescent COVID-19.

The chain uses TRBV6-5 and TRBJ1-1; D gene uncertain. The germline V gene has CDR1 MNHEY and CDR2 SVGAGI. Trimming left V 0 bases short and J 4 bases short, with 9 bases between. The CDR3 spans 14 residues. The CDR3 sequence: CASSYSTVVTEAFF. The CDR3 nucleotides read TGTGCCAGCAGTTACTCTACAGTAGTCACTGAAGCTTTCTTT.

This CDR3 reads CASSNRGRGNYGYTF. CDR3 bases: TGTGCCAGTAGTAACAGGGGACGGGGGAATTATGGCTACACCTTC. The rearrangement uses TRBV19 and TRBJ1-2; 7 bases line up with TRBD1. Trimming cost V 4 bases and J 5 bases; bases outside gene matches: 10. This CDR3 is built from 15 residues. Per the germline V gene, CDR1 is LNHDA and CDR2 is SQIVND (reference sequence).

This sequence joins TRBV7-8 and TRBJ2-5; the match to TRBD2 covers 9 bases. The CDR3 spans 17 residues. CDR1 is SGHVS and CDR2 is FQNEAQ in the germline V gene. Trimming cost V 5 bases and J 4 bases; bases outside gene matches: 14. The CDR3: CASSSGLAQDRVETQYF. DNA of the CDR3: TGTGCCAGCAGCAGTGGACTAGCGCAGGACCGGGTAGAGACCCAGTACTTC.

The chain recombines TRBV5-6 with TRBJ2-2, with D maybe TRBD2 (5 bases). Germline CDR1 is SGHDT and CDR2 is YYEEEE. The CDR3 length is 15 residues. Trimming took 3 bases from V and 5 from J, leaving 14 bases between them. This chain's CDR3 is CASSSPHGETGELFF. The CDR3 DNA follows: TGTGCCAGCAGCTCCCCCCACGGGGAAACCGGGGAGCTGTTTTTT.

The chain links TRBV6-5 to TRBJ2-4; unclear D gene. CDR3 length equals 14 residues. The V and J ends lost 4 bases and 5 bases respectively, with 12 bases between them. Germline CDR1 is MNHEY and CDR2 is SVGAGI. CDR3 DNA sequence: TGTGCCAGCAGTTCACCCAGCGCAGAAAACATTCAGTACTTC. Translation gives CASSSPSAENIQYF.

This chain joins TRBV7-8 and TRBJ2-3, with 8 bases lining up with TRBD2. This CDR3 has 11 residues. CDR1 and CDR2 from the germline V gene are SGHVS and FQNEAQ. Trimming took 3 bases from V and 14 from J; bases not matched to a gene: 4. The CDR3 coding sequence is TGTGCCAGCAGCTTTGCGGGGGGACTGTATTTT. Amino acids: CASSFAGGLYF.

The chain couples TRBV27 to TRBJ2-7; 12 bases align to TRBD1. This CDR3 contains 18 residues. V shed 3 bases, J shed 5 bases, and the junction held 14 bases outside the gene matches. Germline CDR1 and CDR2: MNHEY and SMNVEV (reference sequence). DNA for the CDR3: TGTGCCAGCAGTTTCCGAGTCGGGACAGGGGGCTTGTGGAACGAGCAGTACTTC. It yields the protein CASSFRVGTGGLWNEQYF.

This chain joins TRBV7-8 and TRBJ2-7; a weak D match, TRBD2 (7 bases). Per the germline V gene, CDR1 is SGHVS and CDR2 is FQNEAQ. V was clipped by 5 bases and J by 8 bases, with 13 bases between them. CDR3 length: 12 residues. The CDR3 DNA is TGTGCCAGCAGCCAAAAGGGGGGGAAGCAGTACTTC. Translating gives CASSQKGGKQYF.

The chain recombines TRBV6-5 with TRBJ1-2, with D possibly matching TRBD1 (6 bases). CDR1 is MNHEY, CDR2 SVGAGI, per germline. V lost 6 bases and J 4 bases, leaving 18 bases between the germline ends. The CDR3 is 15 residues long. The CDR3 here is CASSLQGRGGYGYTF. DNA for the CDR3: TGTGCCAGCAGCCTACAGGGAAGAGGTGGCTATGGCTACACCTTC.

This chain's CDR3 is CAISESRPGQGATGQPQHF. The DNA of the CDR3 is TGTGCCATCAGTGAGTCGAGGCCGGGACAGGGGGCGACCGGTCAGCCCCAGCATTTT. V gene TRBV10-3 combines with J gene TRBJ1-5; 12 positions agree with TRBD1. This CDR3 is built from 19 residues. Germline lookup yields CDR1 ENHRY and CDR2 SYGVKD. The V segment lost 0 bases and the J segment 6 bases; nucleotides outside the gene matches: 12.

This chain connects TRBV18 to TRBJ2-4; D gene uncertain. Between the trimmed V and J ends, which lost 6 bases and 0 bases, there was a span of 12 bases. The CDR3 loop spans 15 amino acids. CDR1 and CDR2 (germline): KGHSH, LQKENI. CDR3 sequence (DNA): TGTGCCAGCTCCCAAGACATGCTAGCCAAAAACATTCAGTACTTC. Its protein is CASSQDMLAKNIQYF.

This clone was seen a handful of times. J is TRBJ1-4 and V is TRBV11-2; TRBD1 matches 8 bases. The V segment lost 5 bases and the J segment 8 bases; nucleotides outside the gene matches: 4. Per germline, CDR1 SGHAT and CDR2 FQNNGV. There are 13 residues in the CDR3. The CDR3 DNA sequence: TGTGCCAGCAGCGAGAACAGGGGGGAAAAACTGTTTTTT. Translation gives CASSENRGEKLFF.

V usage is TRBV29-1 and J usage is TRBJ1-4; 7 nucleotides agree with TRBD1. Germline V gene sequence: CDR1 SQVTM, CDR2 ANQGSEA. The CDR3 is 15 residues long. V lost 5 bases to trimming and J lost 7 bases; unmatched junction nucleotides: 13. The CDR3 sequence is CSVSKQGFDGEKLFF. For the CDR3, the DNA is TGCAGCGTTAGTAAACAGGGGTTCGACGGTGAAAAACTGTTTTTT.

The rearrangement uses TRBV13 and TRBJ2-1, with 7 bases identical to TRBD1. CDR1 and CDR2 (germline): PRHDT, FYEKMQ (reference sequence). This CDR3 contains 16 residues. V lost 5 bases and J lost 7; bases outside the gene matches: 14. The CDR3 loop is CASSPHRGNLFNEQFF. The DNA of the CDR3 is TGTGCCAGCAGCCCCCACAGGGGAAATCTGTTTAATGAGCAGTTCTTC.

The chain recombines TRBV10-3 with TRBJ1-5, with D unresolved. Germline V gene lookup returns CDR1 ENHRY and CDR2 SYGVKD. V was shortened by 2 bases and J by 1 base, with 3 bases between the two germline ends. The length of the CDR3 is 13 residues. The CDR3, as DNA: TGTGCCATCAGTGAGCTGAGCAATCAGCCCCAGCATTTT. Its translation is CAISELSNQPQHF.

The CDR3 bases are TGCGCCAGCAGCCTACGCCCGGGGGGTTACGAGCAGTACTTC. It is translated as CASSLRPGGYEQYF. The chain couples TRBV5-1 to TRBJ2-7; the match to TRBD2 covers 7 bases. Germline V gene data show CDR1 as SGHRS and CDR2 as YFSETQ. J gave up 4 bases and V 4 bases, and 8 bases lay outside the gene matches. The CDR3 spans 14 residues.

This chain connects TRBV6-6 to TRBJ1-3, with 8 bases fitting TRBD1. Germline V lookup: CDR1 MNHNY, CDR2 SVGAGI (reference sequence). The CDR3 length is 15 residues. V was pared by 6 bases and J by 0 bases, with 4 bases of the junction left unmatched. The CDR3 protein is CASRTGQGSGNTIYF. The CDR3 nucleotides are TGTGCCAGCAGGACAGGACAGGGCTCTGGAAACACCATATATTTT.

This clone turned up a few times. The V gene is TRBV7-2, the J gene TRBJ1-3; possibly TRBD1 for D (6 bases). In germline, CDR1 is SGHTA, CDR2 FQGNSA. The CDR3 consists of 15 residues. Trimming stripped 4 bases from V and 0 bases from J, with 10 bases between. CDR3 nucleotides: TGTGCCAGCAGCTCGGGCAGGGGCTCTGGAAACACCATATATTTT. It is translated as CASSSGRGSGNTIYF.

The chain carries TRBV6-5 and TRBJ2-7; the match to TRBD1 covers 10 bases. Per the germline V gene, CDR1 is MNHEY and CDR2 is SVGAGI. The CDR3 has 15 residues. The V gene end was trimmed by 8 bases and the J gene end by 3 bases; junction bases not matched to a gene: 10. DNA of the CDR3: TGTGCCAGCGGCCCCCGGGACAGGGGAGACTACGAGCAGTACTTC. Its protein is CASGPRDRGDYEQYF.

The rearrangement joins TRBV15 to TRBJ2-6; 7 bases align to TRBD1. With 7 bases clipped from V and 0 bases from J, the junction kept 3 bases outside the gene matches. This CDR3 has 15 residues. CDR1 and CDR2 (germline): LNHNV, YYDKDF (reference sequence). In DNA, the CDR3 is TGTGCCACCACAGGGGGATACTCTGGGGCCAACGTCCTGACTTTC. It specifies CATTGGYSGANVLTF. The full variable domain, in which reference TRBV15 and TRBJ2-6 provide the parts outside the CDR3, is DAMVIQNPRYQVTQFGKPVTLSCSQTLNHNVMYWYQQKSSQAPKLLFHYYDKDFNNEADTPDNFQSRRPNTSFCFLDIRSPGLGDTAMYLCATTGGYSGANVLTFGAGSRLTVL.

V usage is TRBV5-4 and J usage is TRBJ2-7; TRBD2 is a possible D gene (5 bases). The CDR3 covers 15 residues. Trimming stripped 4 bases from V and 0 bases from J, with 14 bases between. CDR1 is SGHNT, CDR2 YYREEE, per germline (reference sequence). The CDR3 DNA follows: TGTGCCAGCAGCACCCCCGGGGTGAGCTCCTACGAGCAGTACTTC. It codes for CASSTPGVSSYEQYF.

The CDR3 loop is CASSPGVGGQETQYF. CDR3 DNA: TGCGCCAGCAGCCCGGGTGTGGGGGGCCAAGAGACCCAGTACTTC. V is TRBV4-3 and J is TRBJ2-5; D is possibly TRBD2 (6 bases). The V end was cut by 4 bases, the J end by 1 base, with 13 bases between. Germline lookup yields CDR1 LGHNA and CDR2 YSLEER. The CDR3 is 15 residues long.

This clone was picked up one time. The genes are TRBV11-3 and TRBJ2-1; D is possibly TRBD2 (5 bases). Trimming took off 1 base at V and 4 bases at J, with 14 bases between the two ends. This CDR3 spans 16 amino acids. From germline, CDR1 is SGHNT and CDR2 YENEEA. Written as DNA, the CDR3 is TGTGCCAGCAGCTTAGGAGAGGGCCGGGCTTACAATGAGCAGTTCTTC. It encodes CASSLGEGRAYNEQFF.

This chain uses TRBV10-3 with TRBJ2-1; TRBD1 agrees at 8 bases. J lost 9 bases, V lost 3 bases, and 10 bases had no gene match. Looked up from germline, CDR1 is ENHRY and CDR2 is SYGVKD. This CDR3 has 15 residues. As DNA, the CDR3 is TGTGCCATCAGTGACCTCGGGGCAGGGGGCAGTGAGCAGTTCTTC. This encodes CAISDLGAGGSEQFF.

The chain joins TRBV19 to TRBJ2-3; 8 positions match TRBD1. V was pared by 6 bases and J by 2 bases, with 4 bases of the junction left unmatched. Germline CDR1 reads LNHDA; CDR2 reads SQIVND (reference sequence). The CDR3 is 14 residues long. The CDR3 region is CASSRDRSTDTQYF. In DNA, the CDR3 is TGTGCCAGTAGCCGGGACAGGTCCACAGATACGCAGTATTTT.

The rearrangement joins TRBV7-9 to TRBJ1-4; D is undetermined. In germline, CDR1 is SEHNR, CDR2 FQNEAQ (reference sequence). This CDR3 spans 16 amino acids. V was pared by 2 bases and J by 8 bases, with 18 bases between. CDR3 DNA: TGTGCCAGCAGCTTAAGAACCTTCCGACGGGGAGAAAAACTGTTTTTT. It codes for CASSLRTFRRGEKLFF.